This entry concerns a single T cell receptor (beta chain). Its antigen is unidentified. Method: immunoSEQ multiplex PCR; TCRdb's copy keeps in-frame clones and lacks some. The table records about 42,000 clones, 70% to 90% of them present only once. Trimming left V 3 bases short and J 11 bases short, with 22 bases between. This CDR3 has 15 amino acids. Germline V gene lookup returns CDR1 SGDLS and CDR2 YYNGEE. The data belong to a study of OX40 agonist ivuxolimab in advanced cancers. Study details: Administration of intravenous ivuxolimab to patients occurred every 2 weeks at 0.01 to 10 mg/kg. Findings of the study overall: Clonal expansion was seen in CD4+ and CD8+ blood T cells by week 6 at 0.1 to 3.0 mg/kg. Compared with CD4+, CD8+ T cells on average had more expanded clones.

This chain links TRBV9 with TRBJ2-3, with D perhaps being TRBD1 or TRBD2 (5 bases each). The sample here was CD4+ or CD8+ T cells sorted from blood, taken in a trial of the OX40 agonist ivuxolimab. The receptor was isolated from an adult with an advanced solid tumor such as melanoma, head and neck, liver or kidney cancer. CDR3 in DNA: TGTGCCAGCAGCGAACAGTGGGGGATTTACTCCTTGCAGTATTTT. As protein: CASSEQWGIYSLQYF.